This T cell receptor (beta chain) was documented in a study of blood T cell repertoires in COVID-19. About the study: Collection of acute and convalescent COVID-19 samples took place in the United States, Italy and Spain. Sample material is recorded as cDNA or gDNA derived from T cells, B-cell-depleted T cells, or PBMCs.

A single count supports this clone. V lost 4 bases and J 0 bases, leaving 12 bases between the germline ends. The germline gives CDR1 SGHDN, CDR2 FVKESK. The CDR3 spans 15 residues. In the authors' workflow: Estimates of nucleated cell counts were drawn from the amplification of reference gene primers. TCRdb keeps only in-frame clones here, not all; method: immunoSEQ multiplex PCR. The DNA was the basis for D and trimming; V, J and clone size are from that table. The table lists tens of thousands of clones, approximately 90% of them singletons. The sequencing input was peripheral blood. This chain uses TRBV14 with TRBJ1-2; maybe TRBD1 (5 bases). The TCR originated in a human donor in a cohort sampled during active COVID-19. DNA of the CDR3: TGTGCCAGCAGCCCGCCCGGGGGAGCTAACTATGGCTACACCTTC. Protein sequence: CASSPPGGANYGYTF.